This TCR beta chain was profiled in a study of spatial heterogeneity in lung cancer. This clonotype was observed a handful of times. The antigen remains unidentified. TCRdb independently ran MiXCR on the 5' RACE reads; one entry per CDR3 protein. Of approximately 6,800 distinct CDR3 sequences detected, 9.5% to 12% appear once; the ten largest clones hold about 11%. The V segment lost 6 bases and the J segment 0 bases; nucleotides outside the gene matches: 10. The CDR3 has 16 residues. Germline CDR1 reads MNHEY; CDR2 reads SVGAGI. Described time point: sample taken at primary tumor resection. Researchers sequenced whole RNA taken from tumor, nontumor lung or frozen PBMC without sorting. Study-wide results and caveats: Expanded intratumoral alpha and beta TCR counts tracked tumor mutation counts.

The TCR originated in a female donor with early-stage non-small cell lung cancer. The input for sequencing was lung tumor tissue, taken at surgery. V and J are TRBV6-5 and TRBJ2-7; 8 bases align to TRBD1. CDR3 in amino acids: CASSSPQGASSYEQYV. The CDR3, as DNA: TGTGCCAGCAGCTCGCCCCAGGGGGCTAGCTCCTACGAGCAGTACGTC.